These T cell receptor beta chains were read from a single sample in a study of blood T cell repertoires in COVID-19. The table came from immunoSEQ multiplex PCR; TCRdb's copy has only in-frame clones and leaves some out. The table has about 37,000 clones, about 89% seen once. Sequenced: peripheral blood. These receptors all stem from a human donor in a cohort sampled during active COVID-19. CDR3s include the opening cysteine and the closing phenylalanine or tryptophan. Each record gives: J gene, V gene, clone size, D gene, CDR3 DNA, CDR3 protein. The D gene is left open where the match is weak. Clone size is stated in some rows and not others, as once, few, many or a class when expanded.

j_gene: TRBJ2-3
v_gene: TRBV9
abundance: .
d_gene: TRBD2
CDR3nt: TGTGCCAGCAGCCCGGGGGGGGGTCCAGATACGCAGTATTTT
CDR3aa: CASSPGGGPDTQYF

j_gene: TRBJ2-7
v_gene: TRBV10-2
abundance: .
d_gene: TRBD1
CDR3nt: TGCGCCAGCAGTGACACCGGGACAGGGCCCCACTACGAGCAGTACTTC
CDR3aa: CASSDTGTGPHYEQYF

j_gene: TRBJ2-2
v_gene: TRBV19
abundance: few
d_gene: .
CDR3nt: TGTGCCAGTAGTTTCGGCAGGGGTATCGGCGGGGAGCTGTTTTTT
CDR3aa: CASSFGRGIGGELFF

j_gene: TRBJ1-1
v_gene: TRBV5-4
abundance: .
d_gene: TRBD1
CDR3nt: TGTGCCAGCAGCTTGGCCCAGGGGGCGAGGACTGAAGCTTTCTTT
CDR3aa: CASSLAQGARTEAFF

j_gene: TRBJ2-3
v_gene: TRBV7-9
abundance: few
d_gene: TRBD2
CDR3nt: TGTGCCAGCAGCGGTCAAACTAGCGGGGGGTGGGGCACAGATACGCAGTATTTT
CDR3aa: CASSGQTSGGWGTDTQYF

j_gene: TRBJ2-3
v_gene: TRBV29-1
abundance: .
d_gene: .
CDR3nt: TGCAGCGTCAAGCTCTCAGATACGCAGTATTTT
CDR3aa: CSVKLSDTQYF

j_gene: TRBJ2-3
v_gene: TRBV28
abundance: once
d_gene: TRBD2
CDR3nt: TGTGCCAGCAGTCAGGCCGGGACTAGCCGGTTTGTGGGGTTTACGCAGTATTTT
CDR3aa: CASSQAGTSRFVGFTQYF

j_gene: TRBJ2-1
v_gene: TRBV19
abundance: once
d_gene: .
CDR3nt: TGTGCCAGTAGTATCAACAGTTACAATGAGCAGTTCTTC
CDR3aa: CASSINSYNEQFF

j_gene: TRBJ2-7
v_gene: TRBV6-6
abundance: once
d_gene: .
CDR3nt: TGTGCCAGCTTCCCGACCTTGGGGGGACTTGACGAGCAGTACTTC
CDR3aa: CASFPTLGGLDEQYF

j_gene: TRBJ1-1
v_gene: TRBV5-1
abundance: .
d_gene: .
CDR3nt: TGCGCCAGCAGCTTGGAATGGGGCGTCTCTGAAGCTTTCTTT
CDR3aa: CASSLEWGVSEAFF

j_gene: TRBJ1-2
v_gene: TRBV10-3
abundance: .
d_gene: TRBD1
CDR3nt: TGTGCCATCAGTGCGGACAGGGCGGGGTATGGCTACACCTTC
CDR3aa: CAISADRAGYGYTF

j_gene: TRBJ1-2
v_gene: TRBV30
abundance: .
d_gene: .
CDR3nt: TGTGCCTGGAGTTCCCTGGGGGAGGATCCCTATGGCTACACCTTC
CDR3aa: CAWSSLGEDPYGYTF

j_gene: TRBJ2-5
v_gene: TRBV5-7
abundance: few
d_gene: .
CDR3nt: TGTGCCAGCAGCTTGGTTGAGGAAACAGACAGAATCCAAGAGACCCAGTACTTC
CDR3aa: CASSLVEETDRIQETQYF

j_gene: TRBJ2-1
v_gene: TRBV2
abundance: .
d_gene: TRBD2
CDR3nt: TGTGCCAGCAGAATCACTAGCGGGAGCTTCTCCGATGAGCAGTTCTTC
CDR3aa: CASRITSGSFSDEQFF

j_gene: TRBJ1-2
v_gene: TRBV7-8
abundance: .
d_gene: .
CDR3nt: TGTGCCAGCAGCTTAGGAGCCAGCGGCTATGGCTACACCTTC
CDR3aa: CASSLGASGYGYTF

j_gene: TRBJ2-3
v_gene: TRBV5-1
abundance: .
d_gene: .
CDR3nt: TGCGCCACGGCGGCAGGGGCCTCGGCCACAGATACGCAGTATTTT
CDR3aa: CATAAGASATDTQYF

j_gene: TRBJ2-1
v_gene: TRBV27
abundance: .
d_gene: .
CDR3nt: TGTGCCAGCAGTCAGGGACTTGGGGACTACAATGAGCAGTTCTTC
CDR3aa: CASSQGLGDYNEQFF

j_gene: TRBJ2-1
v_gene: TRBV20-1
abundance: .
d_gene: .
CDR3nt: TGCAGTGCTAGTCGCCGTAGGAGCTCCTACAATGAGCAGTTCTTC
CDR3aa: CSASRRRSSYNEQFF

j_gene: TRBJ1-2
v_gene: TRBV3-1/TRBV3-2
abundance: .
d_gene: .
CDR3nt: TGTGCCAGCAGCCAAGATACCAGTTATGGCTACACCTTC
CDR3aa: CASSQDTSYGYTF

j_gene: TRBJ2-7
v_gene: TRBV4-3
abundance: once
d_gene: .
CDR3nt: TGCGCCAGCAGCCAAGAGTGGGGCCCCTACGAGCAGTACTTC
CDR3aa: CASSQEWGPYEQYF

j_gene: TRBJ2-1
v_gene: TRBV7-2
abundance: once
d_gene: TRBD2
CDR3nt: TGTGCCAGCAGCTCTAGCGGGAGGGCCTACAATGAGCAGTTCTTC
CDR3aa: CASSSSGRAYNEQFF

j_gene: TRBJ2-7
v_gene: TRBV13
abundance: .
d_gene: .
CDR3nt: TGTGCCAGCAGCTTTGGACAGTCATCCACCTACGAGCAGTACTTC
CDR3aa: CASSFGQSSTYEQYF

j_gene: TRBJ2-1
v_gene: TRBV13
abundance: .
d_gene: TRBD1
CDR3nt: TGTGCCAGCAGCTCCCAGACAGGGGACGGGGGCAATGAGCAGTTCTTC
CDR3aa: CASSSQTGDGGNEQFF

j_gene: TRBJ1-4
v_gene: TRBV5-1
abundance: .
d_gene: .
CDR3nt: TGCGCCAGCAGCTTGGCGGGGGGGACTAATGAAAAACTGTTTTTT
CDR3aa: CASSLAGGTNEKLFF

j_gene: TRBJ2-7
v_gene: TRBV18
abundance: .
d_gene: TRBD2
CDR3nt: TGTGCCAGCTCACCTGCTCAGGGCGGGAGATACGAGCAGTACTTC
CDR3aa: CASSPAQGGRYEQYF

j_gene: TRBJ1-5
v_gene: TRBV7-2
abundance: .
d_gene: .
CDR3nt: TGTGCCAGCAGCTCAGACAGGTATCAGCCCCAGCATTTT
CDR3aa: CASSSDRYQPQHF

j_gene: TRBJ2-5
v_gene: TRBV6-5
abundance: .
d_gene: .
CDR3nt: TGTGCCAGCAGCCCAGGCAGGGCGAGAAGAGAGACCCAGTACTTC
CDR3aa: CASSPGRARRETQYF

j_gene: TRBJ1-4
v_gene: TRBV5-1
abundance: .
d_gene: .
CDR3nt: TGCGCCAGCAGCCGGTGGGCAGACCGAGCAACTAATGAAAAACTGTTTTTT
CDR3aa: CASSRWADRATNEKLFF

j_gene: TRBJ1-4
v_gene: TRBV7-9
abundance: .
d_gene: .
CDR3nt: TGTGCCAGCAGCATAGGACGGGTAGAGAATGAAAAACTGTTTTTT
CDR3aa: CASSIGRVENEKLFF

j_gene: TRBJ1-1
v_gene: TRBV11-2
abundance: .
d_gene: .
CDR3nt: TGTGCCAGCAGCTCGTTTAACAGGGATGGCACTGAAGCTTTCTTT
CDR3aa: CASSSFNRDGTEAFF

j_gene: TRBJ2-7
v_gene: TRBV15
abundance: .
d_gene: TRBD1
CDR3nt: TGTGCCACCAGCTTCGGACAGGGACCCTACGAGCAGTACTTC
CDR3aa: CATSFGQGPYEQYF

j_gene: TRBJ2-7
v_gene: TRBV27
abundance: .
d_gene: .
CDR3nt: TGTGCCAGCAGTTCCCCTGGGCCCTACGAGCAGTACTTC
CDR3aa: CASSSPGPYEQYF

j_gene: TRBJ2-1
v_gene: TRBV7-2
abundance: .
d_gene: .
CDR3nt: TGTGCCAGCAGCTTAGAACAGGGCCTCTACAATGAGCAGTTCTTC
CDR3aa: CASSLEQGLYNEQFF

j_gene: TRBJ2-3
v_gene: TRBV9
abundance: .
d_gene: .
CDR3nt: TGTGCCAGCAGCGTAGGGCTGGCGGTATCTAGCACAGATACGCAGTATTTT
CDR3aa: CASSVGLAVSSTDTQYF

j_gene: TRBJ1-1
v_gene: TRBV5-4
abundance: few
d_gene: .
CDR3nt: TGTGCCAGCAGCTTAACAGGAGATGGCACTGAAGCTTTCTTT
CDR3aa: CASSLTGDGTEAFF

j_gene: TRBJ2-1
v_gene: TRBV10-1
abundance: .
d_gene: TRBD2
CDR3nt: TGCGCCAGCAGTCAGTCCGGTAGCGGGAGAGGGAACAATGAGCAGTTCTTC
CDR3aa: CASSQSGSGRGNNEQFF

j_gene: TRBJ2-3
v_gene: TRBV2
abundance: .
d_gene: TRBD2
CDR3nt: TGTGCCAGCAGTGCCAGCGGGGGGACAGATACGCAGTATTTT
CDR3aa: CASSASGGTDTQYF

j_gene: TRBJ2-5
v_gene: TRBV6-5
abundance: once
d_gene: .
CDR3nt: TGTGCCAGCAAGCAGGGCCTAGGACGAGAGACCCAGTACTTC
CDR3aa: CASKQGLGRETQYF

j_gene: TRBJ1-2
v_gene: TRBV29-1
abundance: .
d_gene: .
CDR3nt: TGCAGCGCCGGTGGTCTGCCCGACTATGGCTACACCTTC
CDR3aa: CSAGGLPDYGYTF

j_gene: TRBJ2-6
v_gene: TRBV3-1/TRBV3-2
abundance: .
d_gene: TRBD1
CDR3nt: TGTGCCAGCAGCATAGGGACAGCCGGGGCCAACGTCCTGACTTTC
CDR3aa: CASSIGTAGANVLTF

j_gene: TRBJ1-2
v_gene: TRBV18
abundance: once
d_gene: .
CDR3nt: TGTGCCAGCTCACCCGGATTGGACAGAAACTATGGCTACACCTTC
CDR3aa: CASSPGLDRNYGYTF

j_gene: TRBJ2-3
v_gene: TRBV7-9
abundance: .
d_gene: TRBD2
CDR3nt: TGTGCCAGCAGCGCGGGGGGGCCGGCAGATACGCAGTATTTT
CDR3aa: CASSAGGPADTQYF

j_gene: TRBJ2-1
v_gene: TRBV5-1
abundance: .
d_gene: .
CDR3nt: TGCGCCAGCAGCTTGGAAGGGAGCCACAATGAGCAGTTCTTC
CDR3aa: CASSLEGSHNEQFF